This T cell receptor (beta chain) derives from a study of OX40 agonist ivuxolimab in advanced cancers. In the study overall: Cohort: about 80% men, mean age 60, aged about 23 to 80.

Trimming took 3 bases from V and 0 from J; bases not matched to a gene: 4. Germline V gene data show CDR1 as SGDLS and CDR2 as YYNGEE. CDR3 length equals 16 residues. TCRdb's copy holds only in-frame clones and misses some; the assay was immunoSEQ multiplex PCR. The sample includes just under 65,000 clones, about 89% of them seen just once. The sequencing here drew on CD4+ or CD8+ T cells sorted from blood, taken in a trial of the OX40 agonist ivuxolimab. The chain recombines TRBV9 with TRBJ2-1; 9 bases fit TRBD2. This sequence originates from an adult with an advanced solid tumor such as melanoma, head and neck, liver or kidney cancer. The CDR3 protein is CASSDRREGSYNEQFF. In DNA, the CDR3 is TGTGCCAGCAGCGACCGGCGGGAGGGCTCCTACAATGAGCAGTTCTTC.